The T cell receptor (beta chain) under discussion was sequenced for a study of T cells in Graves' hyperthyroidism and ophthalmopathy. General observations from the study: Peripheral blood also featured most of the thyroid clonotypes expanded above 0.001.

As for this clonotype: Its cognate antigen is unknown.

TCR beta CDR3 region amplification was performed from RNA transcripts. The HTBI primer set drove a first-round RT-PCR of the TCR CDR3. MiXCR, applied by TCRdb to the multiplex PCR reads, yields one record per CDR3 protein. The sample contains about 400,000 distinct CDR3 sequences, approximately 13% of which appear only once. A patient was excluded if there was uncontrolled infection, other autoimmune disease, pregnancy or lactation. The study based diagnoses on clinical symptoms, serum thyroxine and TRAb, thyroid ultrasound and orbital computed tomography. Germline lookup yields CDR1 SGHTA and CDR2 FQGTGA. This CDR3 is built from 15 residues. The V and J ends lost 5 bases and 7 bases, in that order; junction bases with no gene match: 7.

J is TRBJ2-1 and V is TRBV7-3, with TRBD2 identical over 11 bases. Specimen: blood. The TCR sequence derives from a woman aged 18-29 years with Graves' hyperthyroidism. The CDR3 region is CASSVLAGAGNEQFF. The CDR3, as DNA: TGTGCCAGCAGCGTACTAGCGGGAGCTGGTAATGAGCAGTTCTTC. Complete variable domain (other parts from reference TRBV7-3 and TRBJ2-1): GAGVSQTPSNKVTEKGKYVELRCDPISGHTALYWYRQSLGQGPEFLIYFQGTGAADDSGLPNDRFFAVRPEGSVSTLKIQRTERGDSAVYLCASSVLAGAGNEQFFGPGTRLTVL.